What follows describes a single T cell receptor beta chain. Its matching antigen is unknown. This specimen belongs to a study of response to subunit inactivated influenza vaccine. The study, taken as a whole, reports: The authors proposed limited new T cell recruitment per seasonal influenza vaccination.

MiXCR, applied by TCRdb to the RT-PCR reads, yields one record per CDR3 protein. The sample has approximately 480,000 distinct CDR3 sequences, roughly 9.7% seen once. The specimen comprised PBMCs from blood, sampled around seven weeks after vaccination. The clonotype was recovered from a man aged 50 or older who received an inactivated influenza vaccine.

CDR3 nucleotide sequence: TGTGCCTGGAGGGCAGGGGTGACCGGGGAGCTGTTTTTT. Amino acid sequence: CAWRAGVTGELFF. The chain uses TRBV30 and TRBJ2-2; D may be TRBD1 (6 bases). V lost 3 bases, J lost 5 bases, and 10 bases lay in between. This CDR3 is 13 amino acids long. Germline CDR1 GTSNPN, CDR2 SVGIG (reference sequence).